This T cell receptor beta chain was sequenced in a study of PD-1 blockade in classical Hodgkin lymphoma. As regards this clone: The target antigen is unknown.

All patients experienced relapse after autologous stem cell transplantation, and brentuximab vedotin exposure was variable. Here immunoSEQ multiplex PCR was the method, and the copy in TCRdb shows in-frame clones only, minus some. The table shows about 43,000 clones, with approximately 70% occurring only once. Overall study findings and caveats: What drove the repertoire differences, possibly disease activity or prior therapy, has not been defined.

Here the sequenced sample was peripheral blood mononuclear cells (PBMCs), taken before the second cycle of nivolumab. This receptor was identified in a human donor with classical Hodgkin lymphoma.

CDR3 nucleotides: TGCGCCAGCAGCCAAGATATTAGCTCTGGGGCCAACGTCCTGACTTTC. Protein product: CASSQDISSGANVLTF. The V call is TRBV4-3, the J call TRBJ2-6; D not resolved. With 0 bases removed from V and 0 bases from J, the gap between germline ends came to 6 bases. The CDR3 totals 16 residues. Germline V lookup: CDR1 LGHNA, CDR2 YSLEER.